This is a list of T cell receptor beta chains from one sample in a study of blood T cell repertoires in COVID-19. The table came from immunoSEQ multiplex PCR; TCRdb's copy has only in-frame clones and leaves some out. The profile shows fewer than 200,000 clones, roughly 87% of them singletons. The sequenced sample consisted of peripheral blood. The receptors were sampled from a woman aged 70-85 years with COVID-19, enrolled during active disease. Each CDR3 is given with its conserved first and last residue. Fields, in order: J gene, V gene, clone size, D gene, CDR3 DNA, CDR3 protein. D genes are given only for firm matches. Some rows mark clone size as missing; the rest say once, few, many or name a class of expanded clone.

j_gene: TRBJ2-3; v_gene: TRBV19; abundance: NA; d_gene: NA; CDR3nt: TGTGCCAGTAGTTTAGCGTCCACAGATACGCAGTATTTT; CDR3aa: CASSLASTDTQYF
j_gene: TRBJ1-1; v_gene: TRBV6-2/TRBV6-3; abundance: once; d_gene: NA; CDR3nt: TGTGCCAGCAGTTACGGCAGAGGAGCTTTCTTT; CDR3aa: CASSYGRGAFF
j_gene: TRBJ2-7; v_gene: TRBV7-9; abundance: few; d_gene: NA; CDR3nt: TGTGCCAGCAGCCCGTCCTACGAGCAGTACTTC; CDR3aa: CASSPSYEQYF
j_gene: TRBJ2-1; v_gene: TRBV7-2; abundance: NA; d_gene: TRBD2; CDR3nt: TGTGCCAGCAGCCAGACTAGCGGAGGGGGCTCCTACAATGAGCAGTTCTTC; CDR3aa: CASSQTSGGGSYNEQFF
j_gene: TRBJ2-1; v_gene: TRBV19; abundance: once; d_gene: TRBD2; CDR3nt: TGTGCCAGTAGTATCCTAGCGGAGTACAATGAGCAGTTCTTC; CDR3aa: CASSILAEYNEQFF
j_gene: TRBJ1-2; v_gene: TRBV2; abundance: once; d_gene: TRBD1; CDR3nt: TGTGCCAGCATTGCACTTCCCAATCACAGGGGGCGAGGCTACACCTTC; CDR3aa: CASIALPNHRGRGYTF
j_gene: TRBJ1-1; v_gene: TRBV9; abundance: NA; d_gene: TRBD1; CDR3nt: TGTGCCAGCAGCGTTTCACAGGGGACCACTGAAGCTTTCTTT; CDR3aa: CASSVSQGTTEAFF
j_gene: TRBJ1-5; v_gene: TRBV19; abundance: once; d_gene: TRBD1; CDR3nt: TGTGCCAGTAGGACTACAGGGGGCGGTAATCAGCCCCAGCATTTT; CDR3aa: CASRTTGGGNQPQHF
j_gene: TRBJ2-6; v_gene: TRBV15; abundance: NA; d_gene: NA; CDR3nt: TGTGCCACCAGCACTAGACAGGGACTAGGTGGGGCCAACGTCCTGACTTTC; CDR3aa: CATSTRQGLGGANVLTF
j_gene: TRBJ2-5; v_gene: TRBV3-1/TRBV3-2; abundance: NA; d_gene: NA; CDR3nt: TGTGCCAGCAGCCACCGGGAGACCCAGTACTTC; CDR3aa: CASSHRETQYF
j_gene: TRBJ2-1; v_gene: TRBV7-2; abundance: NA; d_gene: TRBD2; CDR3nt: TGTGCCAGCAGCCCTAGCGGGGGTGGTCGTGTTGAGCAGTTCTTC; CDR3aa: CASSPSGGGRVEQFF
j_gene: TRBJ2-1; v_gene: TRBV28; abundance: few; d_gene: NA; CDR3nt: TGTGCCAGCAGTCAGATTCACTCCTACAATGAGCAGTTCTTC; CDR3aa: CASSQIHSYNEQFF
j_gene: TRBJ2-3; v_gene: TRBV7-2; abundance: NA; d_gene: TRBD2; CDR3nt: TGTGCCAGCAGCTTAGGGCTAGCGGGAGTTAGAGATACGCAGTATTTT; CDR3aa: CASSLGLAGVRDTQYF
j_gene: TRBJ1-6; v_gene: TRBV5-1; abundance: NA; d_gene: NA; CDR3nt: TGCGCCAGCAGCCGGGAGGGCGGGAATTCACCCCTCCACTTT; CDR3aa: CASSREGGNSPLHF
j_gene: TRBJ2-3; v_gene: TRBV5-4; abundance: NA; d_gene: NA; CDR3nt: TGTGCCAGCAGCGTCGACGGGAATCCCACAGATACGCAGTATTTT; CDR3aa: CASSVDGNPTDTQYF
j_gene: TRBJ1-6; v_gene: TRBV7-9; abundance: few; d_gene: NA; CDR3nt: TGTGCCAGCAGCCTAAGCCTCTCAGGGGCCTATAATTCACCCCTCCACTTT; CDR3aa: CASSLSLSGAYNSPLHF
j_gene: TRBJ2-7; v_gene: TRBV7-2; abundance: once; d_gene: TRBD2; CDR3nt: TGTGCCAGCAGCTTACTAGCGGGAGGCTCCTACGAGCAGTACTTC; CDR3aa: CASSLLAGGSYEQYF
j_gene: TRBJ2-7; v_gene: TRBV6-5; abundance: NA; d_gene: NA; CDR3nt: TGTGCCAGCATGACAGTAAATTACGAGCAGTACTTC; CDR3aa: CASMTVNYEQYF
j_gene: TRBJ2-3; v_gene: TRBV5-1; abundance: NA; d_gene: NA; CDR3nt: TGCGCCAGCAGCTTGGCCTTGGGGAGCCCAGATACGCAGTATTTT; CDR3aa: CASSLALGSPDTQYF
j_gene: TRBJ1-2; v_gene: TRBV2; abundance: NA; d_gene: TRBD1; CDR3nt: TGTGCCAGCAGTGACAGGGGGCTGCGCTATGGCTACACCTTC; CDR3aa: CASSDRGLRYGYTF
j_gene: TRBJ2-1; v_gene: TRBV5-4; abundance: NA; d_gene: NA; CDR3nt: TGTGCCAGCAGCGACGGACTACCCTCCTACAATGAGCAGTTCTTC; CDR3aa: CASSDGLPSYNEQFF
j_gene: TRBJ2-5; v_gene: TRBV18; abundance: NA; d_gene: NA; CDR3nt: TGTGCCAGCTCACCTCGGGCCCCACCGGGGGAGACCCAGTACTTC; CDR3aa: CASSPRAPPGETQYF
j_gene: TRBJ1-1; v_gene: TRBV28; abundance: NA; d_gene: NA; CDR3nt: TGTGCCAGCCGAAAATCCGGGACAAGGACTGAAGCTTTCTTT; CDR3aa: CASRKSGTRTEAFF
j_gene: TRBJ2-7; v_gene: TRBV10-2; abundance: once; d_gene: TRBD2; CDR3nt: TGCGCCAGCAGGACTAGCGGGAGAAGTTCCTACGAGCAGTACTTC; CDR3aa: CASRTSGRSSYEQYF
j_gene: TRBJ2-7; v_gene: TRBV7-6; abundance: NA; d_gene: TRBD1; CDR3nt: TGTGCCAGCAGCCCGGGACAGGGGCAGCAGTACTTC; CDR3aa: CASSPGQGQQYF
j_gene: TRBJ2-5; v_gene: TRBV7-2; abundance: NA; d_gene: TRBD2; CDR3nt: TGTGCCAGCAGCTTAGCCCGGTTGGGGGGGGAGACCCAGTACTTC; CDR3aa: CASSLARLGGETQYF
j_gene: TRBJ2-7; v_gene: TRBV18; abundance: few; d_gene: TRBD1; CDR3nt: TGTGCCAGCTCACCGGGACAGGGGTACTACGAGCAGTACTTC; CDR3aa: CASSPGQGYYEQYF